This entry describes one TCR beta chain. Followed over time, Seattle patients had been enrolled while infection was active. These data belong to a study of blood T cell repertoires in COVID-19. Study at large: From T cells, B-cell-depleted T cells, or PBMCs came the material, which was cDNA or gDNA.

The germline CDR1 and CDR2 sequences are MDHEN and SYDVKM. The junction had 7 bases not matched to a gene; V was cut back by 6 bases and J by 6 bases. The CDR3 extends over 14 amino acids. Some clones are missing from TCRdb's copy, which holds only in-frame ones; the method was immunoSEQ multiplex PCR. This sample has roughly 290,000 clones, with under 85% found just once. The clonotype was recovered from a human donor with COVID-19, enrolled during active disease. The donor label of this sample is uncertain. The sample was peripheral blood. V gene TRBV28 combines with J gene TRBJ1-5; 8 bases map to TRBD1. In DNA, the CDR3 is TGTGCCAGCAGGCAGACAGGGGAGGGTCAGCCCCAGCATTTT. The encoded protein is CASRQTGEGQPQHF.